A single T cell receptor (beta chain) is shown here with its context. Its target is unknown. TCRdb's table, derived via immunoSEQ multiplex PCR, lists solely in-frame clones and lacks some. The repertoire consists of some 110,000 clones, with 75% to 90% occurring once and the leading ten covering approximately 5.4%. The data are from a study of T cell responses to AZD1222 COVID-19 vaccine. Findings of the study overall: Only a handful of AZD1222 recipients, more than five in all, had baseline seropositivity.

The V gene end was trimmed by 4 bases and the J gene end by 7 bases; junction bases not matched to a gene: 8. CDR3 length equals 15 residues. The germline V gene encodes CDR1 LNHDA and CDR2 SQIVND (reference sequence). This sequence joins TRBV19 and TRBJ2-1; 9 positions match TRBD2. This receptor was obtained from an adult in good health. Specimen: peripheral blood, collected on day 0 of AZD1222 vaccination. CDR3 protein: CASSRVAGELNEQFF. The CDR3 nucleotides read TGTGCCAGTAGTAGGGTAGCGGGAGAGCTAAATGAGCAGTTCTTC.